This entry features one T cell receptor (beta chain) sequence. These data originate in a study of control samples from healthy donors and cancer patients. Sequencing was performed with immunoSEQ multiplex PCR; in TCRdb, only in-frame clones are kept and a portion is missing. This table holds over 80,000 clones, approximately 80% found once. Trimming pared 3 bases from V and 5 bases from J, leaving 15 bases between. The CDR3 sequence is 15 residues long. Germline V CDR1 and CDR2: ENHRY, SYGVKD. Material: blood. The J gene is TRBJ2-3, the V gene TRBV10-3; no firm D call. The TCR comes from a woman between 25 and 40 years old in good health. CDR3 sequence reads: CAISDGVFPRDTQYF. The CDR3 nucleotides read TGTGCCATCAGTGATGGGGTCTTTCCCCGAGATACGCAGTATTTT.